The 22 T cell receptor beta chains listed next were all sequenced from one sample in a study of T cells after yellow fever vaccination. TCRdb used MiXCR to reprocess the 5' RACE reads, holding one entry per CDR3 protein. The table has about 300,000 distinct CDR3 sequences, roughly 4% seen once. The source was PBMCs, collected 5 days after the yellow fever booster vaccination. These receptors were taken from a man in his late teens or twenties who received the YFV17D yellow fever vaccine.

This clonotype was seen repeatedly, ten times or more. CDR3 DNA: TGTGCCAGCAGCCGGCAGAGCTCCTACAATGAGCAGTTCTTC. Translating gives CASSRQSSYNEQFF. The V and J genes are TRBV5-6 and TRBJ2-1; no firm D call. The germline V gene encodes CDR1 SGHDT and CDR2 YYEEEE. V was pared by 4 bases and J by 0 bases, with 8 bases between. This CDR3 has 14 residues.

This clonotype showed up many times. V and J are TRBV5-4 and TRBJ2-1; D may correspond to TRBD1 or TRBD2 (6 bases each). This CDR3 has 16 amino acids. V was cut by 9 bases and J by 4 bases, with 23 bases left in between. Germline CDR1 reads SGHNT; CDR2 reads YYREEE (reference sequence). The CDR3 sequence is CATRALGGLGYNEQFF. The CDR3 nucleotides read TGTGCCACTAGAGCGTTGGGGGGCCTGGGGTACAATGAGCAGTTCTTC.

V and J are TRBV14 and TRBJ2-1; D is unresolved. Germline-derived CDR1 and CDR2 are SGHDN and FVKESK. V lost 0 bases and J 9 bases, leaving 6 bases between the germline ends. CDR3 size: 12 residues. CDR3 region: CASSQDRREQFF. As DNA, the CDR3 is TGTGCCAGCAGCCAAGATAGACGTGAGCAGTTCTTC.

V gene TRBV18 combines with J gene TRBJ2-7, with D hard to call. CDR1 is KGHSH and CDR2 is LQKENI in the germline V gene. This CDR3 has 13 residues. Trimming removed 2 bases from V and 7 bases from J, with 12 bases in between. For the CDR3, the DNA is TGTGCCAGCTCACCATCCGGGTCGAGGGAGCAGTACGTC. This codes for CASSPSGSREQYV.

The chain combines TRBV5-1 with TRBJ2-1, with D perhaps matching TRBD1 (6 bases). The CDR3 has 15 amino acids. Per germline, CDR1 SGHRS and CDR2 YFSETQ. The V gene lost 1 base and the J gene lost 7 bases, with 15 bases spanning the gap. The CDR3 is CASSLYREGRNEQFF. As DNA, the CDR3 is TGCGCCAGCAGCTTGTACAGGGAAGGCAGGAATGAGCAGTTCTTC. Filled out from reference TRBV5-1 and TRBJ2-1, the complete variable domain reads KAGVTQTPRYLIKTRGQQVTLSCSPISGHRSVSWYQQTPGQGLQFLFEYFSETQRNKGNFPGRFSGRQFSNSRSEMNVSTLELGDSALYLCASSLYREGRNEQFFGPGTRLTVL.

This clonotype was counted only a few times. The chain uses TRBV15 and TRBJ1-1; a weak D match, TRBD1 (5 bases). The CDR3 has 15 amino acids. The germline gives CDR1 LNHNV, CDR2 YYDKDF (reference sequence). V lost 0 bases and J lost 2, with 10 bases in between. DNA for the CDR3: TGTGCCACCAGCAGAGATCAGGGCTTTAACACTGAAGCTTTCTTT. Its protein is CATSRDQGFNTEAFF.

The sample holds many counts of this clonotype. The rearrangement joins TRBV6-5 to TRBJ2-7, with D perhaps TRBD1 (6 bases). Trimming left V 0 bases short and J 2 bases short, with 11 bases between. CDR1 is MNHEY, CDR2 SVGAGI, per germline. The CDR3 runs 15 residues. The DNA for the CDR3 is TGTGCCAGCAGTTACTCGCAGGGGCAGACCTACGAGCAGTACTTC. Residues: CASSYSQGQTYEQYF.

This clonotype came up many times. The chain is built from TRBV29-1 and TRBJ2-3, with D tentatively TRBD1 (6 bases). The length of the CDR3 is 15 residues. V was shortened by 6 bases and J by 1 base, with 17 bases between the two germline ends. In germline, CDR1 is SQVTM, CDR2 ANQGSEA. The chain's CDR3 is CSVTGQGPGTDTQYF. The CDR3 nucleotides are TGCAGCGTCACGGGGCAGGGGCCTGGCACAGATACGCAGTATTTT.

The chain carries TRBV6-5 and TRBJ1-4; perhaps TRBD1 as D (5 bases). CDR3 length: 16 amino acids. Germline CDR1 reads MNHEY; CDR2 reads SVGAGI. Deletions cut 5 bases from V and 0 bases from J, with 13 bases between. CDR3 in DNA: TGTGCCAGCAGTCCTTGGGGGGGTGCAACTAATGAAAAACTGTTTTTT. It encodes CASSPWGGATNEKLFF.

This clonotype appeared a few times. CDR3 residues: CASSQRRVATDGYTF. In DNA, the CDR3 is TGTGCCAGCAGCCAGAGAAGGGTGGCCACCGATGGCTACACCTTC. The chain has TRBV7-2 and TRBJ1-2; D gene unclear. The CDR3 consists of 15 residues. Germline V gives CDR1 SGHTA, CDR2 FQGNSA. The germline V and J ends were trimmed by 5 bases and 6 bases, with 19 bases remaining between them. The variable domain in full, with the rest retrieved from reference TRBV7-2 and TRBJ1-2, is GAGVSQSPSNKVTEKGKDVELRCDPISGHTALYWYRQSLGQGLEFLIYFQGNSAPDKSGLPSDRFSAERTGGSVSTLTIQRTQQEDSAVYLCASSQRRVATDGYTFGSGTRLTVV.

The sample holds a few counts of this clonotype. The rearrangement uses TRBV7-8 and TRBJ1-5, with TRBD1 identical over 8 bases. J was trimmed by 4 bases and V by 1 base; bases with no gene match: 9. CDR1 is SGHVS, CDR2 FQNEAQ, per germline. CDR3 length: 17 residues. CDR3: CASSLGRRGPSNQPQHF. In nucleotides, the CDR3 is TGTGCCAGCAGCTTAGGACGCAGGGGGCCTTCGAATCAGCCCCAGCATTTT.

A few counts support this clonotype. The chain couples TRBV12-5 to TRBJ2-2; 13 bases line up with TRBD2. CDR3 size: 17 residues. Unmatched junction bases numbered 4, after V lost 1 base and J lost 5 bases. Germline CDR1 reads LGHNT; CDR2 reads FRNRAP. CDR3: CASGLAGTSGVTGELFF. The CDR3 bases are TGTGCTAGTGGTTTGGCCGGGACTAGCGGGGTTACCGGGGAGCTGTTTTTT.

Ten or more counts support this clonotype. The CDR3 is CASSINTGELFF. For the CDR3, the DNA is TGCGCCAGCAGCATTAACACCGGGGAGCTGTTTTTT. The V and J genes are TRBV5-1 and TRBJ2-2; D call uncertain. The CDR3 runs 12 residues. V shed 4 bases and J shed 2 bases, with 3 bases lying between them. The germline CDR1 and CDR2 sequences are SGHRS and YFSETQ.

The gene calls are TRBV4-1 and TRBJ1-2; the D is unclear. Trimming removed 1 base from V and 0 bases from J, with 9 bases in between. CDR3 length: 15 residues. CDR1 is MGHRA and CDR2 is YSYEKL in the germline V gene. CDR3 amino acids: CASSQVQVANYGYTF. The CDR3 nucleotides are TGCGCCAGCAGCCAAGTCCAGGTAGCTAACTATGGCTACACCTTC.

This rearrangement joins TRBV5-1 to TRBJ1-4; D possibly corresponds to TRBD1 (6 bases). Between the trimmed V and J ends, which lost 4 bases and 7 bases, there was a span of 14 bases. Germline CDR1 reads SGHRS; CDR2 reads YFSETQ. The CDR3 sequence is 14 residues long. The CDR3 DNA reads as TGCGCCAGCAGCGGGGGCGCGTCGGTTGAAAAACTGTTTTTT. This encodes CASSGGASVEKLFF. Combining the CDR3 with reference TRBV5-1 and TRBJ1-4 gives the whole variable domain KAGVTQTPRYLIKTRGQQVTLSCSPISGHRSVSWYQQTPGQGLQFLFEYFSETQRNKGNFPGRFSGRQFSNSRSEMNVSTLELGDSALYLCASSGGASVEKLFFGSGTQLSVL.

The chain carries TRBV5-5 and TRBJ1-6, with D tentatively TRBD1 (6 bases). The CDR3 extends over 15 amino acids. CDR1 SGHKS and CDR2 YYEKEE come from the germline V gene (reference sequence). V was clipped by 4 bases and J by 3 bases, with 11 bases between them. The CDR3 protein is CASSQRGIYNSPLHF. CDR3 sequence (DNA): TGTGCCAGCAGCCAGAGGGGGATCTATAATTCACCCCTCCACTTT.

This clonotype was recorded a few times. The rearrangement uses TRBV7-8 and TRBJ2-3; the D gene is possibly TRBD1 (6 bases). This CDR3 is 15 amino acids long. Germline CDR1 is SGHVS and CDR2 is FQNEAQ. V was clipped by 2 bases and J by 3 bases, with 12 bases between them. The CDR3: CASSLRVQGTDTQYF. CDR3 sequence (DNA): TGTGCCAGCAGCTTACGCGTCCAGGGGACAGATACGCAGTATTTT.

This clonotype has at least ten counts. The J gene is TRBJ2-5, the V gene TRBV27; TRBD2 matches 8 bases. J was trimmed by 9 bases and V by 3 bases; bases with no gene match: 3. Germline lookup yields CDR1 MNHEY and CDR2 SMNVEV (reference sequence). This CDR3 has 12 residues. The CDR3 DNA reads TGTGCCAGCAGTTTCGCCGGGGGGGCCCAGTACTTC. This codes for CASSFAGGAQYF.

This clonotype was counted between two and nine times. The CDR3, as DNA: TGCAGCGTTGAGGAGGACAGGGGGCCCAATGAGCAGTTCTTC. It is translated as CSVEEDRGPNEQFF. V gene TRBV29-1 combines with J gene TRBJ2-1; 11 positions agree with TRBD1. The CDR3 contains 14 residues. The V gene's germline CDR1 is SQVTM and CDR2 ANQGSEA. The junction had 4 bases not matched to a gene; V was cut back by 3 bases and J by 6 bases.

This clonotype was seen ten or more times. The chain employs TRBV18 and TRBJ1-5; a weak D match, TRBD1 (6 bases). The V gene's germline CDR1 is KGHSH and CDR2 LQKENI. V was pared by 2 bases and J by 7 bases, with 12 bases between. This CDR3 is 14 amino acids long. The CDR3 DNA follows: TGTGCCAGCTCACCAAGATCGGGGGGCCAGCCCCAGCATTTT. This codes for CASSPRSGGQPQHF.

A few counts support this clonotype. The chain couples TRBV6-2 or TRBV6-3 to TRBJ2-6; TRBD1 agrees at 9 bases. From germline, CDR1 is MNHEY and CDR2 SVGEGT. CDR3 size: 18 residues. V dropped 9 bases and J dropped 0; count of bases not matched to a gene: 12. The CDR3 DNA sequence: TGTGCCAGTCTCCCACTTGACAGGGGGTTCTCTGGGGCCAACGTCCTGACTTTC. Encoded protein: CASLPLDRGFSGANVLTF.

This clonotype has a count of ten or more. The rearrangement uses TRBV28 and TRBJ2-5, with TRBD1 matching over 7 bases. J gave up 5 bases and V 5 bases, and 8 bases lay outside the gene matches. Germline assignment: CDR1 MDHEN and CDR2 SYDVKM. The CDR3 is made up of 14 amino acids. CDR3 residues: CASSLDRSVETQYF. In DNA form, the CDR3 reads TGTGCCAGCAGTCTGGACAGGTCGGTGGAGACCCAGTACTTC.